This T cell receptor (beta chain) was captured in a study of T cells in women clearing cervical HPV infection. Study overall: Cases' blood sampling followed lesion detection by median about 150 days (90 to 200).

Study findings and constraints: CIN3+ cases had significantly higher TCR repertoire richness than controls, but evenness did not differ. Cases carried less TRBV6-7 than controls: approximately 0.1% versus 0.16%.

After removal of 4 bases from V and 5 bases from J, the junction contained 4 bases not matched to a gene. The CDR3 has 13 residues. CDR1 and CDR2 (germline): SGHRS, YFSETQ. The protocol was immunoSEQ multiplex PCR, while the TCRdb copy is restricted to in-frame clones and leaves out a portion. The listing contains about 21,000 clones. As concerns this clone: Its cognate antigen is unknown. The read gets to within 3 residues of the CDR3 end, and the germline J gene fills in the rest.

The sequencing sample was made of blood buffy coat. V and J are TRBV5-1 and TRBJ2-5, with 8 bases matching TRBD1. The sequence derives from a woman aged 18-70 years with a cervical HPV16 infection that either progressed to CIN3+ or cleared (not recorded which). Partial CDR3 DNA: TGCGCCAGCAGCCCAGGGGGCCGCGAGACC. This gives the protein CASSPGGRET. The full CDR3 sequence reads CASSPGGRETQYF.